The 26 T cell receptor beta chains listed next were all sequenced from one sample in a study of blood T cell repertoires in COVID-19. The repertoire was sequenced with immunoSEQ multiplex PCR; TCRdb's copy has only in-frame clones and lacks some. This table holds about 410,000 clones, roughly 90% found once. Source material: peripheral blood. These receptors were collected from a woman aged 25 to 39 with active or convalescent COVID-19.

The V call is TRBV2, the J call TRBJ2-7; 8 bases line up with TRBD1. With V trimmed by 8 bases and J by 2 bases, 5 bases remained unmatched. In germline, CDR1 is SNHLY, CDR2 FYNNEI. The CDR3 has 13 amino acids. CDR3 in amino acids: CASQRTGPYEQYF. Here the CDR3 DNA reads TGTGCCAGCCAAAGGACAGGGCCCTACGAGCAGTACTTC. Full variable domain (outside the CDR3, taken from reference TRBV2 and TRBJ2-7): EPEVTQTPSHQVTQMGQEVILRCVPISNHLYFYWYRQILGQKVEFLVSFYNNEISEKSEIFDDQFSVERPDGSNFTLKIRSTKLEDSAMYFCASQRTGPYEQYFGPGTRLTVT.

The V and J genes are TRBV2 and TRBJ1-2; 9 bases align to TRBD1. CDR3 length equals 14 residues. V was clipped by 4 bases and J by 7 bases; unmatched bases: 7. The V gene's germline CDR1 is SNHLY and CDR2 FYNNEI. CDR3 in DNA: TGTGCCAGCAGTGGTGAACAGGGGGCGGGTGGCTACACCTTC. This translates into CASSGEQGAGGYTF.

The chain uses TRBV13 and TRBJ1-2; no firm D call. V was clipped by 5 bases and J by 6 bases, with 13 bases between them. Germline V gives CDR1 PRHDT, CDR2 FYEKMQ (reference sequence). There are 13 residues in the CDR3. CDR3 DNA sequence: TGTGCCAGCAGCCTCCCGGGAGTTGATGGCTACACCTTC. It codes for CASSLPGVDGYTF.

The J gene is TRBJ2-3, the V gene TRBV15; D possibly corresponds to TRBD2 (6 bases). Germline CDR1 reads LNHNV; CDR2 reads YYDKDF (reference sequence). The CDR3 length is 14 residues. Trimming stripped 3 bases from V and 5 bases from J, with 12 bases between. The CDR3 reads CATSSWTTGDTQYF. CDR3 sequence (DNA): TGTGCCACCAGCAGTTGGACTACTGGAGATACGCAGTATTTT.

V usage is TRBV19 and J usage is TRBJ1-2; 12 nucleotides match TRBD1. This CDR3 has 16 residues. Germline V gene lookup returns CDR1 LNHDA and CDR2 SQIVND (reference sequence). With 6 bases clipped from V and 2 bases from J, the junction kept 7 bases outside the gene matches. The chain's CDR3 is CASSRGQGALNYGYTF. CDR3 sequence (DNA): TGTGCCAGTAGCCGGGGACAGGGGGCGTTGAACTATGGCTACACCTTC.

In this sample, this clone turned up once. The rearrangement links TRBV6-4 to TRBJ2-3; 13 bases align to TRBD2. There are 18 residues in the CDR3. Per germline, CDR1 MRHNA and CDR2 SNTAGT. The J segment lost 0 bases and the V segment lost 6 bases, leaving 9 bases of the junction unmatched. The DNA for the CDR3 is TGTGCCAGCAGCCTCGGGACTAGCGGGAAGTACAGCACAGATACGCAGTATTTT. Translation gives CASSLGTSGKYSTDTQYF.

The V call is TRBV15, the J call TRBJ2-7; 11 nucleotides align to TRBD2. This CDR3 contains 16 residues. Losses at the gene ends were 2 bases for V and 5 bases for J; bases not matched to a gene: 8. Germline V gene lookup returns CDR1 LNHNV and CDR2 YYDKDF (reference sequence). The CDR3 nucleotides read TGTGCCACCAGCAGAACCGGTAGCGGGAGGGGCGACGAGCAGTACTTC. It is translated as CATSRTGSGRGDEQYF.

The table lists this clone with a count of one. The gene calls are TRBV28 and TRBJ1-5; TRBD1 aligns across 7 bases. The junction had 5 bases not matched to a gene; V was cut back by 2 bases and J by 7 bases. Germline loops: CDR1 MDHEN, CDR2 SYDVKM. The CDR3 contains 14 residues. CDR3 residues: CASSLRQGKQPQHF. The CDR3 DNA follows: TGTGCCAGCAGTTTACGACAGGGAAAACAGCCCCAGCATTTT.

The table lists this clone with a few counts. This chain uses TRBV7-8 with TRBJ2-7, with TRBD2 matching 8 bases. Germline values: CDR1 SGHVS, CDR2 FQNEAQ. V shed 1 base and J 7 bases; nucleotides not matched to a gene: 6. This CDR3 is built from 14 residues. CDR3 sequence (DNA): TGTGCCAGCAGCTTAGAAGCGGGAGCGGGGGAGCAGTACTTC. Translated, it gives CASSLEAGAGEQYF.

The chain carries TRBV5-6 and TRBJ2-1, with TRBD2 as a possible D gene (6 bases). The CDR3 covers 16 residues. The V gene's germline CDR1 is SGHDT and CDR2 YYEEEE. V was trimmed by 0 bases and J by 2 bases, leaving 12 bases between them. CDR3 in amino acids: CASSLGLGVAYNEQFF. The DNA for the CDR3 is TGTGCCAGCAGCTTGGGACTAGGAGTGGCCTACAATGAGCAGTTCTTC.

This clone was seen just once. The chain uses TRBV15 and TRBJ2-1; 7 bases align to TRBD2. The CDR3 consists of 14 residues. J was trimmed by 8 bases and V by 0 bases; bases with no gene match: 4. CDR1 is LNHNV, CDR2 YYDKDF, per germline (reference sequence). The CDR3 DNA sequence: TGTGCCACCAGCAGAGATCGCGGGAGTGATGAGCAGTTCTTC. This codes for CATSRDRGSDEQFF.

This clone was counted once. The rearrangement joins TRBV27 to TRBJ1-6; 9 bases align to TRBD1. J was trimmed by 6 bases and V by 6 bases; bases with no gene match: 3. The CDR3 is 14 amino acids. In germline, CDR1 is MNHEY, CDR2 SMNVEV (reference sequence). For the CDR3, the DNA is TGTGCCAGCAGGCCGGGACAGGGTAATTCACCCCTCCACTTT. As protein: CASRPGQGNSPLHF.

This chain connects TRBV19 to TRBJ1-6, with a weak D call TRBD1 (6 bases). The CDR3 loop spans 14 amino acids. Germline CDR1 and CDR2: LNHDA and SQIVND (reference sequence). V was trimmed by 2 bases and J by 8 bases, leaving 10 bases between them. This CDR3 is CASSILTGDSPLHF. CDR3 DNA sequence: TGTGCCAGTAGTATATTGACAGGTGATTCACCCCTCCACTTT.

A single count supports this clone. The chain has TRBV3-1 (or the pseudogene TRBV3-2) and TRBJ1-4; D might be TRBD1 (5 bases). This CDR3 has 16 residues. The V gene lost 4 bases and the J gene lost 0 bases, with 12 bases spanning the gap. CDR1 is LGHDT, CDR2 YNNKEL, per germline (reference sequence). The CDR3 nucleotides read TGTGCCAGCAGCCCCTATGACAGTGCAACTAATGAAAAACTGTTTTTT. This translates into CASSPYDSATNEKLFF.

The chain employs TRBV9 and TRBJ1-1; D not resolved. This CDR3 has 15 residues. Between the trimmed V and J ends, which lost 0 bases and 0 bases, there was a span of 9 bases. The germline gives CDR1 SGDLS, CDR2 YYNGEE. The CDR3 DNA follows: TGTGCCAGCAGCGTAGGCTTAGCCATGAACACTGAAGCTTTCTTT. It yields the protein CASSVGLAMNTEAFF.

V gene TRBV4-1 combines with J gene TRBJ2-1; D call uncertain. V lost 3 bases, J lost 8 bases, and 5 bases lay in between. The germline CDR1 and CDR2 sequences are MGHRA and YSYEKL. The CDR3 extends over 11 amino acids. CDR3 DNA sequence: TGCGCCAGCAGCCACCGGGATGAGCAGTTCTTC. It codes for CASSHRDEQFF.

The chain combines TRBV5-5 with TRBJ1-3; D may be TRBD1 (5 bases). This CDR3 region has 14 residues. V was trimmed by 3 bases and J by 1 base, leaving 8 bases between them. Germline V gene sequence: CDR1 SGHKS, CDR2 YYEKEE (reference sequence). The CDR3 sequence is CASSSGTSGNTIYF. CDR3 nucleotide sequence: TGTGCCAGCAGCTCCGGGACTTCTGGAAACACCATATATTTT.

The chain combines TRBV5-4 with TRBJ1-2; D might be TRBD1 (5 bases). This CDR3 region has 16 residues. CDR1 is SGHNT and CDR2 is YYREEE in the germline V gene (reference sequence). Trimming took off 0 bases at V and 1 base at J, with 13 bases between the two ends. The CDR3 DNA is TGTGCCAGCAGCTTGGAGGCAGGGTCGGGTAACTATGGCTACACCTTC. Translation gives CASSLEAGSGNYGYTF. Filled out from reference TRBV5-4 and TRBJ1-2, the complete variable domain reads ETGVTQSPTHLIKTRGQQVTLRCSSQSGHNTVSWYQQALGQGPQFIFQYYREEENGRGNFPPRFSGLQFPNYSSELNVNALELDDSALYLCASSLEAGSGNYGYTFGSGTRLTVV.

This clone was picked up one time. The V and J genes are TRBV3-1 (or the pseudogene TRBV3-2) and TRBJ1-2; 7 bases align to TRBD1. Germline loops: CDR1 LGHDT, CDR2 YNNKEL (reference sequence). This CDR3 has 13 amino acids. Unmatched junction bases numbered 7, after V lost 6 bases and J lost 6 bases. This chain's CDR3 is CASRTRDRDGYTF. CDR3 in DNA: TGTGCCAGCAGGACCCGCGACAGGGATGGCTACACCTTC.

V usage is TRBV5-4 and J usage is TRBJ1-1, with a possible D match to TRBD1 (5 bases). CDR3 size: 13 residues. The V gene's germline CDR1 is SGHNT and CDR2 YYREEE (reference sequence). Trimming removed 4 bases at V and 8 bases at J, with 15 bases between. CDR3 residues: CASSVWGGREAFF. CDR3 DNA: TGTGCCAGCAGCGTTTGGGGCGGCAGAGAAGCTTTCTTT.

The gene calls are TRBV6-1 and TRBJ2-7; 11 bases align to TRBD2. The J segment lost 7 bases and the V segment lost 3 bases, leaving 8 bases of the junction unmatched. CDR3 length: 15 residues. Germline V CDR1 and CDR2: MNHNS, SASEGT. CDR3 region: CASSELASGRYEQYF. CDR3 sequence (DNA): TGTGCCAGCAGTGAGTTGGCTAGCGGGAGGTATGAGCAGTACTTC.

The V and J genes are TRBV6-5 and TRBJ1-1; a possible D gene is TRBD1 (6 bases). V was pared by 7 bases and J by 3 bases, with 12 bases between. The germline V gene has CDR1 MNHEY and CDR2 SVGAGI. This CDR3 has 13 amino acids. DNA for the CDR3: TGTGCCAGCACTAAGGGGGGGTACACTGAAGCTTTCTTT. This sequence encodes CASTKGGYTEAFF.

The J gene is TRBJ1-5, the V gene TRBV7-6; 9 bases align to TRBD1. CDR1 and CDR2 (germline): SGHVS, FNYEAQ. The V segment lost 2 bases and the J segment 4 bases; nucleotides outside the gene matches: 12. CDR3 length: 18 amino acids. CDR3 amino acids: CASSLRLGGTGRNQPQHF. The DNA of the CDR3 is TGTGCCAGCAGCTTACGGCTTGGCGGGACAGGGAGGAATCAGCCCCAGCATTTT.

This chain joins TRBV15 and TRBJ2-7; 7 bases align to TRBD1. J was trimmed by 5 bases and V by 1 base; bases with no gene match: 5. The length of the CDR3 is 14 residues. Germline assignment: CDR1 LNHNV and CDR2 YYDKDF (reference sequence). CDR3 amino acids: CATSRGTTGNEQYF. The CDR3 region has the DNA TGTGCCACCAGCAGAGGGACGACAGGGAACGAGCAGTACTTC.

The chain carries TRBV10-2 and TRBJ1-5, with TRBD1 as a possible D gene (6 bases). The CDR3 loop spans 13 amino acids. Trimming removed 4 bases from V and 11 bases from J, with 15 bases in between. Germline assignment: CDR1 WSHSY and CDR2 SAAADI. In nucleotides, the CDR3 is TGCGCCAGCAGTGCCGACAGGCAGAGAGCCCAGCATTTT. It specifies CASSADRQRAQHF.

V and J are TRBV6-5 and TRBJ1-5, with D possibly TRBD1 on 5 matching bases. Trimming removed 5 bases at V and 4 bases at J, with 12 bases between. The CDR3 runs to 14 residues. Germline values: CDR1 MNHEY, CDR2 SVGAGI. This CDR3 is CASSRSTENQPQHF. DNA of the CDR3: TGTGCCAGCAGTAGGTCGACAGAGAATCAGCCCCAGCATTTT.